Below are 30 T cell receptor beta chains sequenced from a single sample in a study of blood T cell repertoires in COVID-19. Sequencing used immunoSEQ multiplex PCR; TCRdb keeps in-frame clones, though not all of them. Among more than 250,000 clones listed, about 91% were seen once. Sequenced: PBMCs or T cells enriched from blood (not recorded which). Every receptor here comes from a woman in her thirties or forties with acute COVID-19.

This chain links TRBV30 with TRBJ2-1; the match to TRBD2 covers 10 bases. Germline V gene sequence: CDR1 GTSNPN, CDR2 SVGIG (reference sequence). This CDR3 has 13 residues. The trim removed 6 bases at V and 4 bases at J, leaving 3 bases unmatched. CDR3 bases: TGTGCCTGCACTAGCGGGATGTACAATGAGCAGTTCTTC. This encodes CACTSGMYNEQFF.

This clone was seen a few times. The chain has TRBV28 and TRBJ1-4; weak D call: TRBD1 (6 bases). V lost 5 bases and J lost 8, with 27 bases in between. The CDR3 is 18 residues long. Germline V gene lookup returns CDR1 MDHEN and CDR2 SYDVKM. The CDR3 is CASSPTGRGRRLGEKLFF. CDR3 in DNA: TGTGCCAGCAGTCCGACGGGCAGGGGAAGGCGTCTTGGCGAAAAACTGTTTTTT.

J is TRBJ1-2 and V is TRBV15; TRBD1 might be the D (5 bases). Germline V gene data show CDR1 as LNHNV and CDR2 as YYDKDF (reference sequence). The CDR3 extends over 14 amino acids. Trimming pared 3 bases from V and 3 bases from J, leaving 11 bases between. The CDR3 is CATSRDPRDYGYTF. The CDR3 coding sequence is TGTGCCACCAGCAGGGACCCCAGGGACTATGGCTACACCTTC. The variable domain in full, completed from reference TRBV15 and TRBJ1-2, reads DAMVIQNPRYQVTQFGKPVTLSCSQTLNHNVMYWYQQKSSQAPKLLFHYYDKDFNNEADTPDNFQSRRPNTSFCFLDIRSPGLGDTAMYLCATSRDPRDYGYTFGSGTRLTVV.

The CDR3 DNA is TGTGCCAGCAGTTACCGAGCCTGGTTCGATTCACCCCTCCACTTT. This gives the protein CASSYRAWFDSPLHF. The rearrangement links TRBV6-5 to TRBJ1-6; no definite D call. The V end was cut by 2 bases, the J end by 8 bases, with 13 bases between. CDR1 and CDR2 (germline): MNHEY, SVGAGI. The CDR3 has 15 residues.

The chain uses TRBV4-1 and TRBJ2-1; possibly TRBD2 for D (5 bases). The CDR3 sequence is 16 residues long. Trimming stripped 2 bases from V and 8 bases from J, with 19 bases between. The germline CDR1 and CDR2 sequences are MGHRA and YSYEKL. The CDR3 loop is CASSQQLEADVDEQFF. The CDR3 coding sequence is TGCGCCAGCAGCCAACAACTGGAGGCGGATGTCGATGAGCAGTTCTTC.

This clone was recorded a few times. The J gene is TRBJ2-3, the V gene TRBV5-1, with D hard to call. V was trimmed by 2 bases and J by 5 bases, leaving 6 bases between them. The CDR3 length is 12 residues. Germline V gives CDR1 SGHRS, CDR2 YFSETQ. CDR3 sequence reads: CASSFIGDTQYF. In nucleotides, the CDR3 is TGCGCCAGCAGCTTTATCGGAGATACGCAGTATTTT.

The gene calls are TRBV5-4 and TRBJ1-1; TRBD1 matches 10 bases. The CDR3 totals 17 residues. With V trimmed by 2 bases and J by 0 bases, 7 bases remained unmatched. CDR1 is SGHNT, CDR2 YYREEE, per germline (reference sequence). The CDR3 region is CASSFGQGGSLNTEAFF. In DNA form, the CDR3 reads TGTGCCAGCAGCTTTGGACAGGGGGGATCTCTGAACACTGAAGCTTTCTTT.

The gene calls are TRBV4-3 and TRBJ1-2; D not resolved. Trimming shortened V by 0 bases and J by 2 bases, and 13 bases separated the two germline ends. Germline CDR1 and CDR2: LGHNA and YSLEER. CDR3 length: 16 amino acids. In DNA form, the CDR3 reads TGCGCCAGCAGCCAAGAGGTAGTCGGAGGGAACTATGGCTACACCTTC. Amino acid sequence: CASSQEVVGGNYGYTF.

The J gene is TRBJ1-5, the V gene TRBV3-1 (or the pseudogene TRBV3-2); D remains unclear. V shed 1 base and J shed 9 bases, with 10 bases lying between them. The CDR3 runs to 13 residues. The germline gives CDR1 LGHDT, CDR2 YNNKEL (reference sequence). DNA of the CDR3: TGTGCCAGCAGCCAAGTAAACAGTCGGCCCCAGCATTTT. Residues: CASSQVNSRPQHF.

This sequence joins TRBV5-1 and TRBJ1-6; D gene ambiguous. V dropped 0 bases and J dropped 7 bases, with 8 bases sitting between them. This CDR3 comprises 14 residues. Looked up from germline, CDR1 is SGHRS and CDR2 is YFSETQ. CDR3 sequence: CASSLDSGNSPLHF. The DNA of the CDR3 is TGCGCCAGCAGCTTGGACAGCGGCAATTCACCCCTCCACTTT.

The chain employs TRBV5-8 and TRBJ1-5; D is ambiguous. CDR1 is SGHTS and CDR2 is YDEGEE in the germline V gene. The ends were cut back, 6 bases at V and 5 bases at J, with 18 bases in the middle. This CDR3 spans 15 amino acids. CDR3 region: CASTEPLEIDQPQHF. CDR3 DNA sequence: TGTGCCAGCACCGAACCATTGGAGATCGATCAGCCCCAGCATTTT.

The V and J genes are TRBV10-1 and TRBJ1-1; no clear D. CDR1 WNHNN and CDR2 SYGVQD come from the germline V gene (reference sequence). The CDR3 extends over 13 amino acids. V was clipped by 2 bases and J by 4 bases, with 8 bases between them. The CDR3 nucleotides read TGCGCCAGCAGTGAGACCCACGGCACTGAAGCTTTCTTT. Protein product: CASSETHGTEAFF.

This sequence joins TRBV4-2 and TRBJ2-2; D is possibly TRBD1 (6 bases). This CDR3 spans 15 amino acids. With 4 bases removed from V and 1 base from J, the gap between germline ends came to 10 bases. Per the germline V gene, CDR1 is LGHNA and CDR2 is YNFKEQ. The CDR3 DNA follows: TGTGCCAGCAGCCCCCAGACAGGGAACACCGGGGAGCTGTTTTTT. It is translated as CASSPQTGNTGELFF.

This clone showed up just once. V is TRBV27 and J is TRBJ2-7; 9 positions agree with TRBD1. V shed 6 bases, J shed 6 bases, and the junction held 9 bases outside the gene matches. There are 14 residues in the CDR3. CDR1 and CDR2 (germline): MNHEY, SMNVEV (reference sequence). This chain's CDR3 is CASSLGQGVGEQYF. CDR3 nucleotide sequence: TGTGCCAGCAGCCTGGGACAGGGAGTTGGCGAGCAGTACTTC.

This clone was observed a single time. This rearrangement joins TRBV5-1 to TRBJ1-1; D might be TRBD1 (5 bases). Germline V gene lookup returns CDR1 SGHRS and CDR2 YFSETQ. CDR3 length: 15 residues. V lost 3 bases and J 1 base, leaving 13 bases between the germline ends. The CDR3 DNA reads TGCGCCAGCAGCTCCGCAGGGTTTCCGAACACTGAAGCTTTCTTT. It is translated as CASSSAGFPNTEAFF.

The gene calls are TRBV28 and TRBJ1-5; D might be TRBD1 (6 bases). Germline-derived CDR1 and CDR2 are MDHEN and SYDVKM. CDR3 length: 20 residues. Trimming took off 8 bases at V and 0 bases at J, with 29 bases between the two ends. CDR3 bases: TGTGCCAGCGGATACAAATTGCCAGGGGAATCTACAAATAGCAATCAGCCCCAGCATTTT. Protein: CASGYKLPGESTNSNQPQHF.

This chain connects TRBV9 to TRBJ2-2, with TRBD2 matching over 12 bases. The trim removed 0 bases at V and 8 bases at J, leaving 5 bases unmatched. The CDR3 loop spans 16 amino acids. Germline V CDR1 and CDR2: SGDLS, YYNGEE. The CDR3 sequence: CASSVATSGRSGELFF. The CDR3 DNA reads TGTGCCAGCAGCGTAGCTACTAGCGGGAGGTCTGGGGAGCTGTTTTTT. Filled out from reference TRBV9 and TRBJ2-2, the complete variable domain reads DSGVTQTPKHLITATGQRVTLRCSPRSGDLSVYWYQQSLDQGLQFLIQYYNGEERAKGNILERFSAQQFPDLHSELNLSSLELGDSALYFCASSVATSGRSGELFFGEGSRLTVL.

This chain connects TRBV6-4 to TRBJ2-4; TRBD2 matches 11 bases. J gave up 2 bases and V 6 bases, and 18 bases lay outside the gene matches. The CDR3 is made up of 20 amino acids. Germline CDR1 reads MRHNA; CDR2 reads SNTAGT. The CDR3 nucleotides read TGTGCCAGCAGACTAGCGGGAGTGGGAGGGGAGGACTTTCCCAAAAACATTCAGTACTTC. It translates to CASRLAGVGGEDFPKNIQYF.

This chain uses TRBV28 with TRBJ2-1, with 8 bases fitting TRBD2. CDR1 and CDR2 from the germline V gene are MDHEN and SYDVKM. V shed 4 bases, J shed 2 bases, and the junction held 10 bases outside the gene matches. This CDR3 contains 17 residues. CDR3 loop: CASSWPRREVTYNEQFF. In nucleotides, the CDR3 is TGTGCCAGCAGTTGGCCTCGGCGGGAGGTGACCTACAATGAGCAGTTCTTC.

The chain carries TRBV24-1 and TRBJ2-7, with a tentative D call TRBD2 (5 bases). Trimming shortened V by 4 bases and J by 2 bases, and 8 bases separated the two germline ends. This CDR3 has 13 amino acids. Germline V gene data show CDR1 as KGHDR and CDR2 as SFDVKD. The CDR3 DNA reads TGTGCCACCAGTGACCCGGGAACCTACGAGCAGTACTTC. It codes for CATSDPGTYEQYF.

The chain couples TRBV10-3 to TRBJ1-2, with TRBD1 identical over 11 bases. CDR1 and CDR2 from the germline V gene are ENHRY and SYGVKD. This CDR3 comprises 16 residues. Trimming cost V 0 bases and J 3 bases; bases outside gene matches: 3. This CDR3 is CAISESGQGADYGYTF. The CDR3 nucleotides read TGTGCCATCAGTGAGTCTGGACAGGGGGCTGACTATGGCTACACCTTC.

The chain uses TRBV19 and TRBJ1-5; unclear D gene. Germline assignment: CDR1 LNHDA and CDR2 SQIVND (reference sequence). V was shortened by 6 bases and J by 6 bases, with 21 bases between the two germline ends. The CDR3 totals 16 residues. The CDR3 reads CASSLRTGLTGQPQHF. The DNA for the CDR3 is TGTGCCAGTAGCCTTCGGACGGGATTAACGGGTCAGCCCCAGCATTTT.

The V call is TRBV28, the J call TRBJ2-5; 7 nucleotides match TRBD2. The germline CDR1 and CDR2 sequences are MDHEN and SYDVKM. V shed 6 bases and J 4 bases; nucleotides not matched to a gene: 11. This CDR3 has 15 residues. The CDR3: CASSGARDYSETQYF. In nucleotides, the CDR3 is TGTGCCAGCAGCGGGGCCCGGGACTATTCAGAGACCCAGTACTTC. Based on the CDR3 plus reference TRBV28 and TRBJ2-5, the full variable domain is DVKVTQSSRYLVKRTGEKVFLECVQDMDHENMFWYRQDPGLGLRLIYFSYDVKMKEKGDIPEGYSVSREKKERFSLILESASTNQTSMYLCASSGARDYSETQYFGPGTRLLVL.

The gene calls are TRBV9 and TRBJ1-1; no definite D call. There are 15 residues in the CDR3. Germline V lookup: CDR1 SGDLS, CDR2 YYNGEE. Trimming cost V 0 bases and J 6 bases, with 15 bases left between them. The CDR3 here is CASSVEPISESEAFF. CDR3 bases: TGTGCCAGCAGCGTAGAGCCCATTTCCGAGTCTGAAGCTTTCTTT.

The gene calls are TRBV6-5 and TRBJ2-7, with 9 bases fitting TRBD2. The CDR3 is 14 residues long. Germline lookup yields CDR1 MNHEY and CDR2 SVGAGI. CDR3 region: CAAQRIAGVYEQYV. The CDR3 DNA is TGTGCAGCCCAGAGGATAGCGGGAGTCTACGAGCAGTACGTC.

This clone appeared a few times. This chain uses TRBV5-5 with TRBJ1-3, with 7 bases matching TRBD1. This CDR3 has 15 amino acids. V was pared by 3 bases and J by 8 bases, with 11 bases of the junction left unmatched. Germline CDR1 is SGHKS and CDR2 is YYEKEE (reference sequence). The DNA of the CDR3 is TGTGCCAGCAGCTATTATCGAGACAGGGCGGACACCATATATTTT. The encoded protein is CASSYYRDRADTIYF.

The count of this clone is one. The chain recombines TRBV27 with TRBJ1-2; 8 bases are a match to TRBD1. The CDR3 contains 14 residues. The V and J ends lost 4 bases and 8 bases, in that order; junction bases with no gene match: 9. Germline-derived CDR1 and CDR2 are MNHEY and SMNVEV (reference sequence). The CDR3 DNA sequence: TGTGCCAGCAGTTCCATGACAGGGGCATGGGGCTACACCTTC. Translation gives CASSSMTGAWGYTF.

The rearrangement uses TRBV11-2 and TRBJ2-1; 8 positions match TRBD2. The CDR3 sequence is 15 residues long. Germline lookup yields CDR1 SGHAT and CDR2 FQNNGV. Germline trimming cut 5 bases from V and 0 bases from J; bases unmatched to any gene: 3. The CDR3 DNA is TGTGCCAGCAGCCTGAGCGGGAGCTCCTACAATGAGCAGTTCTTC. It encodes CASSLSGSSYNEQFF.

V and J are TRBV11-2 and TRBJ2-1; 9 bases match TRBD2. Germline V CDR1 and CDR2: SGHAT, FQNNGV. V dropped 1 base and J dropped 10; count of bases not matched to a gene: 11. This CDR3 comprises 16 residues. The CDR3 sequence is CASSLGRGTSINEQFF. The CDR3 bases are TGTGCCAGCAGCTTAGGACGGGGGACTAGCATCAACGAGCAGTTCTTC.

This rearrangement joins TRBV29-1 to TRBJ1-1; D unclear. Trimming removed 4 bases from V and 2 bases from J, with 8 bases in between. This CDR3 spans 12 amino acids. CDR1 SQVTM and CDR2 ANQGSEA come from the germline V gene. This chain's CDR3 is CSVVSVNTEAFF. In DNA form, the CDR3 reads TGCAGCGTTGTGTCCGTAAACACTGAAGCTTTCTTT.